This T cell receptor (beta chain) was found in a study of human CD8 memory T cell subsets. A UMI-labeled 5' RACE approach was the method that produced the TCR beta libraries. TCRdb processed the 5' RACE reads again and assigns one entry to each CDR3 protein, with no DNA. The repertoire table contains thousands of distinct CDR3 sequences. This clonotype is called medium-sized based on its frequency. The CDR3 has 15 amino acids. The germline V gene has CDR1 SGHTA and CDR2 FQGNSA. The source of this sequence is a human donor in good health. V is TRBV7-2 and J is TRBJ2-7; TCRdb outputs TRBD1, but without DNA this stays unchecked. What was sequenced was CD8+ stem-like memory T cells (TSCM and TCM) sorted from PBMCs. Subset indicated: stem-like memory CD8 T cells (TSTEM), CCR7+ PD-1- TIGIT-. The CDR3 region is CASSDSGGSSYEQYF.